These 30 T cell receptor beta chains were all obtained from the same sample, sequenced in a study of OX40 agonist ivuxolimab in advanced cancers. Clones were sequenced by immunoSEQ multiplex PCR, and TCRdb holds only the in-frame ones, with some missing. Among more than 45,000 clones listed, about four fifths were seen once. The material was CD4+ or CD8+ T cells sorted from blood, obtained in a trial of the OX40 agonist ivuxolimab. The receptors derive from an adult with an advanced solid tumor such as melanoma, head and neck, liver or kidney cancer.

The rearrangement uses TRBV7-6 and TRBJ2-3; 9 bases align to TRBD1. V shed 6 bases, J shed 1 base, and the junction held 8 bases outside the gene matches. The CDR3 sequence is 16 residues long. Germline CDR1 is SGHVS and CDR2 is FNYEAQ. The DNA of the CDR3 is TGTGCCAGCAGACTTCTAACAGGGGGCGGCACAGATACGCAGTATTTT. Protein: CASRLLTGGGTDTQYF.

V gene TRBV11-2 combines with J gene TRBJ2-3, with 8 bases identical to TRBD2. This CDR3 has 17 amino acids. CDR1 is SGHAT and CDR2 is FQNNGV in the germline V gene. Trimming cost V 5 bases and J 1 base; bases outside gene matches: 11. The CDR3 DNA is TGTGCCAGCAGCCATTACAAGACAGCGGGAGGCACAGATACGCAGTATTTT. It codes for CASSHYKTAGGTDTQYF.

The V and J genes are TRBV5-1 and TRBJ2-1, with 8 bases that match TRBD2. Germline assignment: CDR1 SGHRS and CDR2 YFSETQ. CDR3 size: 15 residues. J was trimmed by 7 bases and V by 0 bases; bases with no gene match: 6. The CDR3 bases are TGCGCCAGCAGCTTGGGCAGCGGGAGTCGGAATGAGCAGTTCTTC. Translated: CASSLGSGSRNEQFF.

The V gene is TRBV13, the J gene TRBJ1-1, with 8 positions matching TRBD1. V trimming: 4 bases; J trimming: 3 bases; junction bases outside the gene matches: 4. The CDR3 has 14 amino acids. Germline lookup yields CDR1 PRHDT and CDR2 FYEKMQ (reference sequence). Written as DNA, the CDR3 is TGTGCCAGCAGCTCAGGGGGCAGGGACACTGAAGCTTTCTTT. It translates to CASSSGGRDTEAFF.

The sample holds a few counts of this clone. The CDR3 DNA is TGTGCCAGCACCCCCCCCGCAGGGATTCATCAGCCCCAGCATTTT. It codes for CASTPPAGIHQPQHF. The V gene is TRBV19, the J gene TRBJ1-5, with a weak D call TRBD1 (5 bases). The V gene's germline CDR1 is LNHDA and CDR2 SQIVND (reference sequence). This CDR3 comprises 15 residues. Trimming shortened V by 9 bases and J by 5 bases, and 20 bases separated the two germline ends.

This chain uses TRBV28 with TRBJ1-2, with a tentative D call TRBD1 (6 bases). The CDR3 is 13 amino acids. The germline V gene encodes CDR1 MDHEN and CDR2 SYDVKM. V lost 3 bases to trimming and J lost 8 bases, with 13 bases between them. CDR3: CASSFNRVGGYTF. Here the CDR3 DNA reads TGTGCCAGCAGTTTCAACAGGGTGGGCGGCTACACCTTC.

This clone has a handful of counts. The rearrangement joins TRBV30 to TRBJ2-7; TRBD2 aligns across 7 bases. CDR1 GTSNPN and CDR2 SVGIG come from the germline V gene (reference sequence). J gave up 5 bases and V 8 bases, and 15 bases lay outside the gene matches. CDR3 size: 14 residues. In nucleotides, the CDR3 is TGTGCCACACGAAAGCAGACTAGCTTCCACGAGCAGTACTTC. It specifies CATRKQTSFHEQYF.

This chain uses TRBV18 with TRBJ2-3, with unresolved D. Trimming took off 4 bases at V and 4 bases at J, with 9 bases between the two ends. CDR3 length equals 13 residues. Germline assignment: CDR1 KGHSH and CDR2 LQKENI. CDR3 DNA: TGTGCCAGCTCACTTACTACTTCAGATACGCAGTATTTT. Protein: CASSLTTSDTQYF.

The rearrangement uses TRBV10-3 and TRBJ1-1; weak D call: TRBD1 (5 bases). CDR1 is ENHRY and CDR2 is SYGVKD in the germline V gene. Deletions cut 8 bases from V and 4 bases from J, with 23 bases between. This CDR3 spans 16 amino acids. In DNA form, the CDR3 reads TGTGCCATCCGATCTGGGCAGGGAGGTTCGGGCACTGAAGCTTTCTTT. It encodes CAIRSGQGGSGTEAFF.

The gene calls are TRBV19 and TRBJ2-3; D tentatively reads TRBD1 or TRBD2 (5 bases each). The CDR3 length is 13 residues. V was shortened by 5 bases and J by 4 bases, with 10 bases between the two germline ends. Per the germline V gene, CDR1 is LNHDA and CDR2 is SQIVND (reference sequence). DNA for the CDR3: TGTGCCAGTAGTGATCTGGGGGCAGATACGCAGTATTTT. It is translated as CASSDLGADTQYF.

The chain carries TRBV5-1 and TRBJ2-2; TRBD2 is a possible D gene (7 bases). The V and J ends lost 7 bases and 0 bases respectively, with 10 bases between them. CDR3 length: 14 residues. Germline CDR1 SGHRS, CDR2 YFSETQ. The CDR3 spells CASGGASNTGELFF. In DNA form, the CDR3 reads TGCGCCAGCGGGGGGGCGTCGAACACCGGGGAGCTGTTTTTT.

The rearrangement uses TRBV6-1 and TRBJ2-2, with 8 bases identical to TRBD2. The CDR3 runs to 15 residues. Germline values: CDR1 MNHNS, CDR2 SASEGT. With 7 bases clipped from V and 5 bases from J, the junction kept 9 bases outside the gene matches. CDR3 sequence reads: CASTGRGGGTGELFF. As DNA, the CDR3 is TGTGCCAGCACCGGACGGGGCGGGGGGACCGGGGAGCTGTTTTTT.

The V gene is TRBV4-1, the J gene TRBJ1-5; no definite D call. The CDR3 covers 15 residues. CDR1 and CDR2 (germline): MGHRA, YSYEKL. Trimming shortened V by 1 base and J by 4 bases, and 11 bases separated the two germline ends. CDR3 sequence reads: CASSQGSGLNQPQHF. The CDR3 region has the DNA TGCGCCAGCAGCCAAGGGTCAGGCCTTAATCAGCCCCAGCATTTT.

The CDR3 reads CASSQDYHSGYTF. The CDR3 nucleotides are TGTGCCAGCAGCCAAGATTATCATAGTGGCTACACCTTC. The chain is built from TRBV14 and TRBJ1-2; no definite D call. Germline assignment: CDR1 SGHDN and CDR2 FVKESK. The CDR3 length is 13 residues. The V gene lost 0 bases and the J gene lost 7 bases, with 9 bases spanning the gap.

This chain links TRBV7-3 with TRBJ1-1, with 7 bases identical to TRBD1. Germline V gene sequence: CDR1 SGHTA, CDR2 FQGTGA. V dropped 5 bases and J dropped 7; count of bases not matched to a gene: 10. The CDR3 is 14 amino acids. The CDR3 DNA reads TGTGCCAGCAGCCCGGGACAGCTCTATGGTGAAGCTTTCTTT. The encoded protein is CASSPGQLYGEAFF. Full variable domain (missing parts from reference TRBV7-3 and TRBJ1-1): GAGVSQTPSNKVTEKGKYVELRCDPISGHTALYWYRQSLGQGPEFLIYFQGTGAADDSGLPNDRFFAVRPEGSVSTLKIQRTERGDSAVYLCASSPGQLYGEAFFGQGTRLTVV.

V and J are TRBV15 and TRBJ2-7; 8 nucleotides align to TRBD1. Germline-derived CDR1 and CDR2 are LNHNV and YYDKDF (reference sequence). Unmatched junction bases numbered 8, after V lost 3 bases and J lost 4 bases. The CDR3 is 15 amino acids. The CDR3 loop is CATSSRQGISYEQYF. The CDR3 DNA is TGTGCCACCAGCAGTCGACAGGGGATTTCGTACGAGCAGTACTTC.

The rearrangement uses TRBV25-1 and TRBJ2-7; D assignment may be TRBD1 or TRBD2 (6 bases each). This CDR3 has 14 amino acids. CDR1 is MGHDK and CDR2 is SYGVNS in the germline V gene. V shed 1 base and J shed 6 bases, with 13 bases lying between them. The CDR3 coding sequence is TGTGCCAGCAGTGAATTTGAGGGGGGAATCGAGCAGTACTTC. This encodes CASSEFEGGIEQYF.

The gene calls are TRBV30 and TRBJ2-4; no definite D call. CDR1 and CDR2 from the germline V gene are GTSNPN and SVGIG (reference sequence). The CDR3 contains 14 residues. The V and J ends lost 0 bases and 4 bases respectively, with 10 bases between them. This CDR3 is CAWSVSPPKNIQYF. The CDR3 bases are TGTGCCTGGAGTGTATCTCCCCCGAAAAACATTCAGTACTTC.

The chain has TRBV4-3 and TRBJ2-1, with 8 bases lining up with TRBD1. CDR1 and CDR2 from the germline V gene are LGHNA and YSLEER. V shed 3 bases, J shed 0 bases, and the junction held 4 bases outside the gene matches. This CDR3 is 16 amino acids long. The CDR3 DNA follows: TGCGCCAGCAGCCACCGACAGGGGAGCTCCTACAATGAGCAGTTCTTC. Translating it yields CASSHRQGSSYNEQFF.

This clone was detected only a few times. The V call is TRBV21-1, the J call TRBJ1-5. TRBV21-1 is given as a pseudogene. The CDR3 totals 15 residues. The CDR3 bases are TGTGCCAGCACCACCGGGAGGGAGGGCAATCAGCCCCAGCATTTT. Translated, it gives CASTTGREGNQPQHF.

The chain is built from TRBV29-1 and TRBJ2-7; unclear D gene. Germline values: CDR1 SQVTM, CDR2 ANQGSEA. The CDR3 totals 11 residues. V shed 4 bases and J shed 4 bases, with 8 bases lying between them. CDR3 DNA sequence: TGCAGCGTTGCCATTATTTACGAGCAGTACTTC. As protein: CSVAIIYEQYF.

The V gene is TRBV18, the J gene TRBJ2-3, with D unresolved. The V end lost 2 bases, the J end lost 0 bases, and 6 bases lay between the germline ends. Germline-derived CDR1 and CDR2 are KGHSH and LQKENI. The CDR3 has 14 residues. CDR3 nucleotides: TGTGCCAGCTCACCAGGGGTCAGCACAGATACGCAGTATTTT. Residues: CASSPGVSTDTQYF.

The J gene is TRBJ2-1, the V gene TRBV7-2; D unclear. The germline gives CDR1 SGHTA, CDR2 FQGNSA. The CDR3 loop spans 13 amino acids. The V end lost 1 base, the J end lost 6 bases, and 7 bases lay between the germline ends. CDR3 in amino acids: CASSLVVSNEQFF. As DNA, the CDR3 is TGTGCCAGCAGCTTAGTTGTTAGCAATGAGCAGTTCTTC. Full variable domain (outside the CDR3, taken from reference TRBV7-2 and TRBJ2-1): GAGVSQSPSNKVTEKGKDVELRCDPISGHTALYWYRQSLGQGLEFLIYFQGNSAPDKSGLPSDRFSAERTGGSVSTLTIQRTQQEDSAVYLCASSLVVSNEQFFGPGTRLTVL.

The gene calls are TRBV25-1 and TRBJ1-1; D is possibly TRBD1 (5 bases). Looked up from germline, CDR1 is MGHDK and CDR2 is SYGVNS. The V gene lost 3 bases and the J gene lost 11 bases, with 16 bases spanning the gap. CDR3 length equals 13 residues. CDR3 DNA: TGTGCCAGCAGTGATCCAACGGGGGTAATGGCTTTCTTT. Residues: CASSDPTGVMAFF.

The V call is TRBV2, the J call TRBJ1-4; tentatively, D is TRBD1 (6 bases). Germline lookup yields CDR1 SNHLY and CDR2 FYNNEI. Trimming shortened V by 6 bases and J by 5 bases, and 16 bases separated the two germline ends. CDR3 length: 15 amino acids. DNA for the CDR3: TGTGCCAGCAGAGAAAGGGGACAAAAGAATGAAAAACTGTTTTTT. Amino acid sequence: CASRERGQKNEKLFF.

CDR3 sequence (DNA): TGTGCCAGCAGCGCCCGAAACCAGGGGGGCGAGCAGTACTTC. It translates to CASSARNQGGEQYF. V and J are TRBV2 and TRBJ2-7; TRBD1 is a possible D gene (7 bases). CDR1 and CDR2 (germline): SNHLY, FYNNEI. Between the trimmed V and J ends, which lost 6 bases and 6 bases, there was a span of 18 bases. The CDR3 covers 14 residues.

This clone has a single count. Sequence at one end of the junction differs from germline and may be a read error. The chain uses TRBV2 and TRBJ2-7; D possibly uses TRBD1 or TRBD2 (5 bases each). Looked up from germline, CDR1 is SNHLY and CDR2 is FYNNEI. This CDR3 has 14 residues. The DNA for the CDR3 is TGTGCCAGCAGGGAAGGGGCGCGGGCCGACGAGCAGTACTTC. As protein: CASREGARADEQYF.

The rearrangement uses TRBV29-1 and TRBJ2-5; 9 positions agree with TRBD2. This CDR3 has 12 amino acids. The junction had 9 bases not matched to a gene; V was cut back by 7 bases and J by 9 bases. In germline, CDR1 is SQVTM, CDR2 ANQGSEA. CDR3 bases: TGCAGCGCGCAGGGACTAGCTCGGGCCCAGTACTTC. Protein: CSAQGLARAQYF.

The chain uses TRBV19 and TRBJ1-1, with D possibly TRBD1 on 5 matching bases. The CDR3 spans 16 residues. CDR1 and CDR2 from the germline V gene are LNHDA and SQIVND (reference sequence). V was pared by 3 bases and J by 4 bases, with 18 bases between. The CDR3 sequence: CASSMRRGSGLTEAFF. The CDR3 DNA reads as TGTGCCAGTAGTATGAGGAGGGGTTCAGGACTCACTGAAGCTTTCTTT.

This rearrangement joins TRBV4-1 to TRBJ1-4; 7 nucleotides match TRBD1. CDR1 and CDR2 from the germline V gene are MGHRA and YSYEKL. The V and J ends lost 0 bases and 3 bases, in that order; junction bases with no gene match: 4. This CDR3 is built from 16 residues. DNA of the CDR3: TGCGCCAGCAGCCAAGAACAGGGGATGCCTAATGAAAAACTGTTTTTT. This sequence encodes CASSQEQGMPNEKLFF.